Below, 28 T cell receptor beta chains from the same sample are listed, as sequenced in a study of T cell changes during pregnancy in multiple sclerosis. Data came from immunoSEQ multiplex PCR; TCRdb stores just in-frame clones and leaves some out. The profile shows 55,000 to 85,000 clones, around 90% of them singletons. Sample: peripheral blood, taken in the second trimester of pregnancy. All receptors derive from a female donor with multiple sclerosis, enrolled in a pregnancy study.

The chain has TRBV11-2 and TRBJ2-3, with D perhaps matching TRBD2 (5 bases). CDR1 and CDR2 (germline): SGHAT, FQNNGV. The V gene lost 0 bases and the J gene lost 7 bases, with 14 bases spanning the gap. The CDR3 contains 15 residues. CDR3 DNA: TGTGCCAGCAGCTTAGAAGGCAGCGGCCCTTATACGCAGTATTTT. It yields the protein CASSLEGSGPYTQYF.

The count of this clone is one. The J gene is TRBJ1-2, the V gene TRBV4-1; no clear D. This CDR3 is 15 amino acids long. Germline V CDR1 and CDR2: MGHRA, YSYEKL. Trimming left V 2 bases short and J 0 bases short, with 10 bases between. CDR3 sequence (DNA): TGCGCCAGCAGCCAATTACTGCGCCCTAACTATGGCTACACCTTC. It codes for CASSQLLRPNYGYTF.

This chain links TRBV19 with TRBJ1-5, with D possibly matching TRBD1 (6 bases). Trimming pared 5 bases from V and 3 bases from J, leaving 8 bases between. Germline values: CDR1 LNHDA, CDR2 SQIVND (reference sequence). CDR3 length: 13 amino acids. CDR3: CASSGQINQPQHF. CDR3 DNA sequence: TGTGCCAGTAGTGGACAGATCAATCAGCCCCAGCATTTT.

The chain links TRBV4-1 to TRBJ2-7; a possible D gene is TRBD1 (6 bases). Germline CDR1 reads MGHRA; CDR2 reads YSYEKL. V shed 0 bases and J shed 2 bases, with 11 bases lying between them. The CDR3 is made up of 15 amino acids. The DNA for the CDR3 is TGCGCCAGCAGCCAAGATGGGACAAATGCCTACGAGCAGTACTTC. This gives the protein CASSQDGTNAYEQYF.

The chain recombines TRBV28 with TRBJ2-3, with D perhaps matching TRBD2 (7 bases). In germline, CDR1 is MDHEN, CDR2 SYDVKM. Trimming took 8 bases from V and 4 from J, leaving 16 bases between them. CDR3 length: 14 amino acids. The CDR3: CASALGGGADTQYF. The CDR3 DNA reads as TGTGCCAGCGCACTTGGGGGGGGCGCAGATACGCAGTATTTT. Full variable domain (remainder filled in from reference TRBV28 and TRBJ2-3): DVKVTQSSRYLVKRTGEKVFLECVQDMDHENMFWYRQDPGLGLRLIYFSYDVKMKEKGDIPEGYSVSREKKERFSLILESASTNQTSMYLCASALGGGADTQYFGPGTRLTVL.

The chain has TRBV2 and TRBJ2-1; 7 nucleotides line up with TRBD2. This CDR3 has 16 amino acids. The V segment lost 4 bases and the J segment 1 base; nucleotides outside the gene matches: 7. Germline assignment: CDR1 SNHLY and CDR2 FYNNEI. CDR3 DNA sequence: TGTGCCAGCAGTGCCCCCGCGGGGGAATCCTACAATGAGCAGTTCTTC. Translating it yields CASSAPAGESYNEQFF.

The chain is built from TRBV6-5 and TRBJ2-7; 9 bases match TRBD1. This CDR3 is built from 15 residues. V was pared by 6 bases and J by 3 bases, with 9 bases of the junction left unmatched. Germline V gene lookup returns CDR1 MNHEY and CDR2 SVGAGI. CDR3 nucleotides: TGTGCCAGCAGAGGGATCACAGGGGGCTTCTACGAGCAGTACTTC. Translating gives CASRGITGGFYEQYF.

In DNA form, the CDR3 reads TGTGCCACCAGTCCCCCCGGGACCCAGTACTTC. This sequence encodes CATSPPGTQYF. The genes are TRBV15 and TRBJ2-5; D uncertain. Germline loops: CDR1 LNHNV, CDR2 YYDKDF (reference sequence). The CDR3 loop spans 11 amino acids. Trimming removed 6 bases at V and 7 bases at J, with 9 bases between.

This chain links TRBV7-9 with TRBJ1-1; D might be TRBD1 (5 bases). This CDR3 has 16 residues. With 1 base removed from V and 0 bases from J, the gap between germline ends came to 12 bases. Germline-derived CDR1 and CDR2 are SEHNR and FQNEAQ (reference sequence). The CDR3 DNA is TGTGCCAGCAGCTTAGGGGGCACGCTATTGAACACTGAAGCTTTCTTT. It codes for CASSLGGTLLNTEAFF. Full variable domain (rest looked up from reference TRBV7-9 and TRBJ1-1): DTGVSQNPRHKITKRGQNVTFRCDPISEHNRLYWYRQTLGQGPEFLTYFQNEAQLEKSRLLSDRFSAERPKGSFSTLEIQRTEQGDSAMYLCASSLGGTLLNTEAFFGQGTRLTVV.

The rearrangement links TRBV5-1 to TRBJ2-7; D gene unclear. CDR1 and CDR2 from the germline V gene are SGHRS and YFSETQ. V shed 0 bases and J shed 4 bases, with 8 bases lying between them. CDR3 length: 13 amino acids. The CDR3, as DNA: TGCGCCAGCAGCTTGGGTTCAGGATACGAGCAGTACTTC. It is translated as CASSLGSGYEQYF. The whole variable domain, remainder taken from reference TRBV5-1 and TRBJ2-7, is KAGVTQTPRYLIKTRGQQVTLSCSPISGHRSVSWYQQTPGQGLQFLFEYFSETQRNKGNFPGRFSGRQFSNSRSEMNVSTLELGDSALYLCASSLGSGYEQYFGPGTRLTVT.

In its sample, this clone was seen a few times. This CDR3 is CASSEFGVSGYTF. The CDR3 nucleotides read TGTGCCAGCAGTGAATTCGGGGTTAGTGGCTACACCTTC. J is TRBJ1-2 and V is TRBV6-1, with no clear D. Germline values: CDR1 MNHNS, CDR2 SASEGT. The CDR3 length is 13 residues. V gave up 2 bases and J gave up 7 bases, with 11 bases separating them.

This chain uses TRBV7-2 with TRBJ2-1, with D unresolved. CDR3 length: 13 residues. Germline V gene sequence: CDR1 SGHTA, CDR2 FQGNSA. V gave up 2 bases and J gave up 9 bases, with 11 bases separating them. In nucleotides, the CDR3 is TGTGCCAGCAGCTTACACAGAGAAACTGAGCAGTTCTTC. It encodes CASSLHRETEQFF.

This sequence joins TRBV5-1 and TRBJ2-5; possible D gene TRBD2, 6 bases. CDR1 SGHRS and CDR2 YFSETQ come from the germline V gene. The CDR3 loop spans 15 amino acids. Trimming pared 2 bases from V and 3 bases from J, leaving 14 bases between. The CDR3 DNA sequence: TGCGCCAGCAGCTTAGGTGGGCGGGATGAAGAGACCCAGTACTTC. Translating gives CASSLGGRDEETQYF. Full variable domain (outside the CDR3, taken from reference TRBV5-1 and TRBJ2-5): KAGVTQTPRYLIKTRGQQVTLSCSPISGHRSVSWYQQTPGQGLQFLFEYFSETQRNKGNFPGRFSGRQFSNSRSEMNVSTLELGDSALYLCASSLGGRDEETQYFGPGTRLLVL.

This chain uses TRBV6-1 with TRBJ2-7; 7 nucleotides align to TRBD1. Trimming took 7 bases from V and 2 from J; bases not matched to a gene: 8. Per germline, CDR1 MNHNS and CDR2 SASEGT. The CDR3 has 14 residues. The CDR3 sequence: CASNAGQVTYEQYF. For the CDR3, the DNA is TGTGCCAGCAATGCAGGACAGGTAACCTACGAGCAGTACTTC.

The chain uses TRBV4-3 and TRBJ2-1, with 9 bases aligning to TRBD2. Germline CDR1 is LGHNA and CDR2 is YSLEER. The CDR3 runs 17 residues. With 1 base clipped from V and 7 bases from J, the junction kept 11 bases outside the gene matches. The CDR3 protein is CASSQGRGGQRSNEQFF. Written as DNA, the CDR3 is TGCGCCAGCAGCCAAGGGCGGGGGGGCCAGAGGTCAAATGAGCAGTTCTTC.

V usage is TRBV5-6 and J usage is TRBJ1-4; D might be TRBD1 (5 bases). The ends were cut back, 5 bases at V and 0 bases at J, with 14 bases in the middle. CDR1 is SGHDT, CDR2 YYEEEE, per germline. This CDR3 region has 16 residues. The CDR3 coding sequence is TGTGCCAGCAGTGTGGGGCTCATTGCAACTAATGAAAAACTGTTTTTT. The encoded protein is CASSVGLIATNEKLFF.

J is TRBJ1-2 and V is TRBV10-3; possibly TRBD1 for D (6 bases). Trimming took 2 bases from V and 6 from J, leaving 13 bases between them. The germline CDR1 and CDR2 sequences are ENHRY and SYGVKD. This CDR3 is 14 amino acids long. CDR3 in DNA: TGTGCCATCAGTGAGAACAGGGAAGGTCATGGCTACACCTTC. As protein: CAISENREGHGYTF.

The chain carries TRBV19 and TRBJ2-5; D ambiguous. V shed 3 bases and J shed 1 base, with 9 bases lying between them. Germline CDR1 LNHDA, CDR2 SQIVND (reference sequence). The CDR3 runs to 14 residues. CDR3 nucleotides: TGTGCCAGTAGTATCCCCAGCGTCCAAGAGACCCAGTACTTC. Translated, it gives CASSIPSVQETQYF.

V is TRBV4-3 and J is TRBJ2-3; 15 nucleotides line up with TRBD2. V lost 2 bases to trimming and J lost 2 bases; unmatched junction nucleotides: 14. There are 21 residues in the CDR3. The germline CDR1 and CDR2 sequences are LGHNA and YSLEER. DNA of the CDR3: TGCGCCAGCAGCCAACTCCTGGGGACTAGCGGGGGGCCGAGGGACACAGATACGCAGTATTTT. Protein sequence: CASSQLLGTSGGPRDTDTQYF.

V usage is TRBV19 and J usage is TRBJ2-1; 11 bases are a match to TRBD2. The germline V gene has CDR1 LNHDA and CDR2 SQIVND (reference sequence). Losses at the gene ends were 4 bases for V and 6 bases for J; bases not matched to a gene: 8. The CDR3 contains 16 residues. For the CDR3, the DNA is TGTGCCAGTAGTACAGATAGCGGGGGGGCCTCCAATGAGCAGTTCTTC. This encodes CASSTDSGGASNEQFF.

In nucleotides, the CDR3 is TGTGCCAGCAGCGCAGACACTAGGGCCTGGGCTCACCTCCACTTT. The encoded protein is CASSADTRAWAHLHF. V and J are TRBV5-6 and TRBJ1-6, with unresolved D. Trimming cost V 4 bases and J 15 bases, with 23 bases left between them. The germline V gene encodes CDR1 SGHDT and CDR2 YYEEEE. The CDR3 covers 15 residues. Full variable domain (missing parts from reference TRBV5-6 and TRBJ1-6): DAGVTQSPTHLIKTRGQQVTLRCSPKSGHDTVSWYQQALGQGPQFIFQYYEEEERQRGNFPDRFSGHQFPNYSSELNVNALLLGDSALYLCASSADTRAWAHLHFGNGTRLTVT.

This clone has ten or more counts. This chain links TRBV2 with TRBJ2-1; weak D call: TRBD1 (6 bases). In germline, CDR1 is SNHLY, CDR2 FYNNEI. Trimming shortened V by 7 bases and J by 4 bases, and 11 bases separated the two germline ends. The CDR3 covers 13 residues. CDR3 bases: TGTGCCAGCATTGATCAGGGGTACAATGAGCAGTTCTTC. Protein: CASIDQGYNEQFF.

The chain couples TRBV11-2 to TRBJ2-7; 10 bases agree with TRBD1. The CDR3 sequence is 14 residues long. With 8 bases clipped from V and 6 bases from J, the junction kept 10 bases outside the gene matches. Germline V gene lookup returns CDR1 SGHAT and CDR2 FQNNGV. DNA of the CDR3: TGTGCCAGCGGAGACCGGGACAGGGGTCTCGAGCAGTACTTC. Its translation: CASGDRDRGLEQYF. The full variable domain, with the rest looked up from reference TRBV11-2 and TRBJ2-7, is EAGVAQSPRYKIIEKRQSVAFWCNPISGHATLYWYQQILGQGPKLLIQFQNNGVVDDSQLPKDRFSAERLKGVDSTLKIQPAKLEDSAVYLCASGDRDRGLEQYFGPGTRLTVT.

The chain is built from TRBV27 and TRBJ2-3; 11 bases line up with TRBD2. CDR3 length: 17 residues. The trim removed 3 bases at V and 5 bases at J, leaving 10 bases unmatched. CDR1 and CDR2 from the germline V gene are MNHEY and SMNVEV (reference sequence). CDR3 in amino acids: CASSLRGGTSGEDTQYF. In nucleotides, the CDR3 is TGTGCCAGCAGTTTGCGAGGCGGGACTAGCGGAGAAGATACGCAGTATTTT.

The sample holds one count of this clone. The rearrangement links TRBV18 to TRBJ2-5; 13 bases are shared with TRBD2. The CDR3 contains 16 residues. CDR1 is KGHSH and CDR2 is LQKENI in the germline V gene. The J segment lost 4 bases and the V segment lost 3 bases, leaving 5 bases of the junction unmatched. Written as DNA, the CDR3 is TGTGCCAGCTCACCCCGGACTAGCGGGAGCTTAGAGACCCAGTACTTC. Translating gives CASSPRTSGSLETQYF.

DNA for the CDR3: TGTGCCAGCAGTCCTAGGACTAGCGGGAGTTCCGAGCAGTACTTC. It specifies CASSPRTSGSSEQYF. The chain couples TRBV2 to TRBJ2-7, with 13 bases matching TRBD2. The CDR3 has 15 residues. CDR1 SNHLY and CDR2 FYNNEI come from the germline V gene. After removal of 5 bases from V and 6 bases from J, the junction contained 7 bases not matched to a gene.

The chain couples TRBV2 to TRBJ1-4; possibly TRBD1 for D (5 bases). The CDR3 contains 15 residues. The germline V gene has CDR1 SNHLY and CDR2 FYNNEI. The ends were cut back, 3 bases at V and 5 bases at J, with 13 bases in the middle. CDR3 nucleotides: TGTGCCAGCAGTGAGGGTCGGGGGACGAATGAAAAACTGTTTTTT. It is translated as CASSEGRGTNEKLFF.

This clone was seen once. This chain uses TRBV6-5 with TRBJ2-7; 7 bases agree with TRBD1. Germline values: CDR1 MNHEY, CDR2 SVGAGI. The ends lost 2 bases at V and 2 bases at J; junction bases unmatched: 6. This CDR3 is built from 15 residues. CDR3: CASSYEGQKTYEQYF. CDR3 nucleotides: TGTGCCAGCAGTTACGAGGGACAGAAAACCTACGAGCAGTACTTC.